A single sample gave rise to the 16 T cell receptor beta chains below, sequenced in a study of cytomegalovirus exposure and HLA in healthy donors. PCR amplification relied on 60 Vbeta primers (plus 13 Jbeta primers). TCRdb keeps only in-frame clones here, not all; method: immunoSEQ multiplex PCR. The data hold approximately 240,000 clones, with more than 85% observed a single time. Sequencing was carried out using PBMCs. The source is a woman under 30 in good health and CMV-seronegative.

The V and J genes are TRBV7-3 and TRBJ2-2, with a weak D call TRBD1 (6 bases). Germline V gene lookup returns CDR1 SGHTA and CDR2 FQGTGA. This CDR3 has 16 amino acids. Between the trimmed V and J ends, which lost 6 bases and 7 bases, there was a span of 21 bases. The CDR3: CASSKTFGGSYGELFF. CDR3 coding DNA: TGTGCCAGCAGTAAGACTTTTGGGGGCTCCTACGGGGAGCTGTTTTTT.

The V gene is TRBV5-1, the J gene TRBJ2-5; 10 nucleotides align to TRBD2. Germline V lookup: CDR1 SGHRS, CDR2 YFSETQ. The CDR3 covers 18 residues. Losses at the gene ends were 0 bases for V and 5 bases for J; bases not matched to a gene: 13. In nucleotides, the CDR3 is TGCGCCAGCAGCTTGGATTTACTAGCGGGATACGGGCGTGAGACCCAGTACTTC. Translated: CASSLDLLAGYGRETQYF.

The V and J genes are TRBV7-2 and TRBJ2-3, with 8 bases lining up with TRBD2. CDR3 length: 16 amino acids. Looked up from germline, CDR1 is SGHTA and CDR2 is FQGNSA. V was clipped by 3 bases and J by 4 bases; unmatched bases: 9. CDR3 in DNA: TGTGCCAGCAGCTTTGCGGGGGGCCTTTTTCCAGATACGCAGTATTTT. Translating it yields CASSFAGGLFPDTQYF.

The rearrangement links TRBV6-1 to TRBJ2-5; maybe TRBD2 (6 bases). The end of the DNA is better explained by TRBJ2-7, so the J call may be wrong. Looked up from germline, CDR1 is MNHNS and CDR2 is SASEGT. The CDR3 consists of 16 residues. CDR3 in amino acids: CASSDGLLARSYEQYF. DNA for the CDR3: TGTGCCAGCAGTGACGGCTTACTAGCTCGGTCCTACGAGCAGTACTTC.

CDR3 in DNA: TGTGCCACCAGCAGGGGGGGAGGGCCCCTCTATGGCTACACCTTC. Translation: CATSRGGGPLYGYTF. V is TRBV15 and J is TRBJ1-2, with a possible D match to TRBD1 (5 bases). Between the trimmed V and J ends, which lost 3 bases and 4 bases, there was a span of 15 bases. This CDR3 has 15 residues. Per germline, CDR1 LNHNV and CDR2 YYDKDF (reference sequence).

This chain links TRBV4-1 with TRBJ1-2; 7 bases line up with TRBD1. The CDR3 spans 15 residues. V lost 4 bases and J lost 4; bases outside the gene matches: 9. Per the germline V gene, CDR1 is MGHRA and CDR2 is YSYEKL. This CDR3 reads CASSPRQGTIYGYTF. Here the CDR3 DNA reads TGCGCCAGCAGCCCCCGACAGGGAACAATCTATGGCTACACCTTC.

The chain employs TRBV25-1 and TRBJ2-1; the match to TRBD2 covers 8 bases. Germline V CDR1 and CDR2: MGHDK, SYGVNS. Losses at the gene ends were 2 bases for V and 4 bases for J; bases not matched to a gene: 13. CDR3 length equals 18 residues. The CDR3: CASSEKNQEREYYNEQFF. DNA of the CDR3: TGTGCCAGCAGTGAAAAAAATCAGGAGCGGGAGTATTACAATGAGCAGTTCTTC.

This chain connects TRBV27 to TRBJ2-2; TRBD2 might be the D (5 bases). Germline CDR1 is MNHEY and CDR2 is SMNVEV (reference sequence). Trimming pared 5 bases from V and 6 bases from J, leaving 13 bases between. The CDR3 contains 14 residues. CDR3 region: CASSPGLPPGELFF. CDR3 bases: TGTGCCAGCAGTCCCGGACTGCCCCCCGGGGAGCTGTTTTTT.

The rearrangement joins TRBV19 to TRBJ2-4; tentatively, D is TRBD2 (5 bases). The CDR3 contains 15 residues. The germline CDR1 and CDR2 sequences are LNHDA and SQIVND (reference sequence). Trimming took 7 bases from V and 1 from J, leaving 14 bases between them. CDR3: CASTRSGKAKNIQYF. The CDR3 region has the DNA TGTGCCAGTACTCGATCGGGGAAGGCCAAAAACATTCAGTACTTC.

The rearrangement joins TRBV27 to TRBJ1-2, with 7 nucleotides matching TRBD1. This CDR3 is 17 amino acids long. Germline CDR1 MNHEY, CDR2 SMNVEV (reference sequence). Losses at the gene ends were 9 bases for V and 7 bases for J; bases not matched to a gene: 23. The CDR3 region is CASHETPFRQGVSGYTF. CDR3 in DNA: TGTGCCAGTCACGAAACCCCTTTTAGACAGGGAGTAAGTGGCTACACCTTC.

The gene calls are TRBV4-3 and TRBJ2-5, with D perhaps matching TRBD2 (5 bases). Trimming stripped 0 bases from V and 4 bases from J, with 12 bases between. CDR3 length: 15 residues. Germline V gives CDR1 LGHNA, CDR2 YSLEER. CDR3 DNA sequence: TGCGCCAGCAGCCAAGATATCGTCGAGGGAGAGACCCAGTACTTC. This gives the protein CASSQDIVEGETQYF.

In DNA form, the CDR3 reads TGTGCCAGCAGCTCAGGGACAGAGCCGGCGGACATTCAGTACTTC. Translation: CASSSGTEPADIQYF. The V call is TRBV7-9, the J call TRBJ2-4; 7 nucleotides align to TRBD1. The CDR3 is 15 amino acids. Germline V gene data show CDR1 as SEHNR and CDR2 as FQNEAQ (reference sequence). The J segment lost 8 bases and the V segment lost 4 bases, leaving 11 bases of the junction unmatched.

This clone was counted between two and nine times. The chain has TRBV7-3 and TRBJ2-2, with 8 bases lining up with TRBD2. This CDR3 region has 18 residues. The ends lost 6 bases at V and 2 bases at J; junction bases unmatched: 14. The germline V gene encodes CDR1 SGHTA and CDR2 FQGTGA. CDR3 nucleotides: TGTGCCAGCAGGAAAGTTGGGGGGCTAGCGGGCAACACCGGGGAGCTGTTTTTT. It codes for CASRKVGGLAGNTGELFF.

J is TRBJ2-1 and V is TRBV7-2, with 9 bases that match TRBD2. V lost 3 bases and J lost 5; bases outside the gene matches: 8. The CDR3 totals 16 residues. Germline assignment: CDR1 SGHTA and CDR2 FQGNSA. CDR3 sequence: CASSFVAGGGDNEQFF. CDR3 nucleotide sequence: TGTGCCAGCAGCTTTGTTGCGGGAGGGGGTGACAATGAGCAGTTCTTC.

V usage is TRBV6-1 and J usage is TRBJ2-2; maybe TRBD1 (5 bases). Germline CDR1 is MNHNS and CDR2 is SASEGT. Trimming removed 7 bases at V and 2 bases at J, with 11 bases between. This CDR3 is 14 amino acids long. CDR3 region: CASNRQPNTGELFF. The CDR3 nucleotides read TGTGCCAGCAATCGACAGCCCAACACCGGGGAGCTGTTTTTT.

This clone was detected only once. This chain uses TRBV7-2 with TRBJ1-1, with 8 nucleotides matching TRBD1. Germline values: CDR1 SGHTA, CDR2 FQGNSA. The CDR3 spans 16 residues. Unmatched junction bases numbered 8, after V lost 4 bases and J lost 1 base. CDR3 residues: CASSSPGGQGNTEAFF. The CDR3 coding sequence is TGTGCCAGCAGCTCCCCCGGAGGACAGGGGAACACTGAAGCTTTCTTT.